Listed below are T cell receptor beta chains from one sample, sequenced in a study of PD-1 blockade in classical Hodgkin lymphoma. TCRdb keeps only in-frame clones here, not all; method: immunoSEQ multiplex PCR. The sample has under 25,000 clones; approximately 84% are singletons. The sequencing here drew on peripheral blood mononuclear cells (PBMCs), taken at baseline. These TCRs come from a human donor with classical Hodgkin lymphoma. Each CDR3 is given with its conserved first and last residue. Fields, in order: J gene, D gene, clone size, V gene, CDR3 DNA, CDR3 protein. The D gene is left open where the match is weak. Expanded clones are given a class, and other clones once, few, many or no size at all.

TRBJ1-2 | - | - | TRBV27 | TGTGCCAGCAGTTTCCGGGGGTGGGGGGATACCTATGGCTACACCTTC | CASSFRGWGDTYGYTF
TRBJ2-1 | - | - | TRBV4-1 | TGCGCCAGCAGCCAAGCAGGGGTTGGTGAGCAGTTCTTC | CASSQAGVGEQFF
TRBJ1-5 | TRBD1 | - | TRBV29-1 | TGCAGCGTTGTCCAGGGGGGTAGTCAGCCCCAGCATTTT | CSVVQGGSQPQHF
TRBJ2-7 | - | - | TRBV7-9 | TGTGCCAGCAGCTTAGGACAGGGAGGTCGGGGCGAGCAGTACTTC | CASSLGQGGRGEQYF
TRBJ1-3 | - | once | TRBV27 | TGTGCCAGCAGTCCATACGGGACCGCCAGCTCTGGAAACACCATATATTTT | CASSPYGTASSGNTIYF
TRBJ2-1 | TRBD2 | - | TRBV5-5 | TGTGCCAGCAGCCCCGGCGGGGGGCGGAATGAGCAGTTCTTC | CASSPGGGRNEQFF
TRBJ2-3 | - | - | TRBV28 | TGTGCCAGCAGTTTATTATCACCGACAGATACGCAGTATTTT | CASSLLSPTDTQYF
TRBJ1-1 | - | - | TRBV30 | TGTGCCTGGAGTGCTTGGTCACCGGGGAACACTGAAGCTTTCTTT | CAWSAWSPGNTEAFF
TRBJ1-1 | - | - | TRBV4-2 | TGTGCCAGCAGCCACTGGGGGACTGAAGCTTTCTTT | CASSHWGTEAFF
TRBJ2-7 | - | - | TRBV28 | TGTGCCACCCAGGGAATCCTCTACGAGCAGTACTTC | CATQGILYEQYF
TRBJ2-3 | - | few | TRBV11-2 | TGTGCCAGCAGCTTAGTTCGTGCTGAGCAGTATTTT | CASSLVRAEQYF
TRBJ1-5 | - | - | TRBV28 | TGTGCCAGCAGTTCTATATGGGGGAATAGCAATCAGCCCCAGCATTTT | CASSSIWGNSNQPQHF
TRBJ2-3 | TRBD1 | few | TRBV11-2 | TGTGCCAGCAGCTTAATGGGGACAGGGAGGACAGATACGCAGTATTTT | CASSLMGTGRTDTQYF
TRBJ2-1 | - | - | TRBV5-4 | TGTGCCAGCACTAAAGATCGGCGGGGCGTCGGCAATGAGCAGTTCTTC | CASTKDRRGVGNEQFF
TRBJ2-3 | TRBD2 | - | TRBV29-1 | TGCAGCGTGGAACTAGCGACCGGCACAGATACGCAGTATTTT | CSVELATGTDTQYF
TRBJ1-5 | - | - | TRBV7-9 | TGTGCCAGCAGCTTTGGTGGGGGGAGCAATCAGCCCCAGCATTTT | CASSFGGGSNQPQHF
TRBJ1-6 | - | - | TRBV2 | TGTGCCAGCACAGGGTCGGGGACTAATTCACCCCTCCACTTT | CASTGSGTNSPLHF
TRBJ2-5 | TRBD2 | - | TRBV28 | TGTGCCAGCAGTTTATCTCTGGGGGGGGGAGAGACCCAGTACTTC | CASSLSLGGGETQYF
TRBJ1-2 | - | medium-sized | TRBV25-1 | TGTGCCAGCAGTGAACTCGGCAGGGAGGTTGGCTACACCTTC | CASSELGREVGYTF
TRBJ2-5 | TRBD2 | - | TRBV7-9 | TGTGCCAGCAGCTTAGTTAAAGCGGGAGGGTACCAAGAGACCCAGTACTTC | CASSLVKAGGYQETQYF
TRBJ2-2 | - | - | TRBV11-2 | TGTGCCAGCAGAAAAGAGGGCGGAATTACCGGGGAGCTGTTTTTT | CASRKEGGITGELFF
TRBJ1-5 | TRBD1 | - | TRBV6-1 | TGTGCCAGCAGGGGGACAGGGGTTACCAATCAGCCCCAGCATTTT | CASRGTGVTNQPQHF
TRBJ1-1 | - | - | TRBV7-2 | TGTGCCCGGCGGGGAGCTTTCTTT | CARRGAFF
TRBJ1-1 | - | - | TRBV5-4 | TGTGCCAGCAGCCCAGAAGGTGACACTGAAGCTTTCTTT | CASSPEGDTEAFF
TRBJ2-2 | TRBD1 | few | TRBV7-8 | TGTGCCAGCAGCTTAAGCACAGGGGGAACCGGGGAGCTGTTTTTT | CASSLSTGGTGELFF
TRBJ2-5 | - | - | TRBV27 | TGTGCCACCCCGGTAGAGACCCAGTACTTC | CATPVETQYF
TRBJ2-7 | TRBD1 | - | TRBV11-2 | TGTGCCAGCAGGCGGAAAGTAGGGACAGGGAATGACGAGCAGTACTTC | CASRRKVGTGNDEQYF